This record concerns one T cell receptor (beta chain) sequence. The entry originates in a study of CD8 T cells in Susac syndrome. Random-hexamer reverse transcription was applied to about 0.45 to 1 ug RNA. Via MiXCR, TCRdb re-called the immunoSEQ multiplex PCR reads, giving one row per CDR3 protein. This sample has over 95,000 distinct CDR3 sequences, with around nine tenths found just once. The sequenced sample consisted of CD4+ T cells from PBMCs. The receptor was derived from a human donor in good health.

This chain's CDR3 is CASSEGQSSKYYGYTF. In DNA form, the CDR3 reads TGTGCCAGCAGTGAGGGACAGAGTTCTAAGTACTATGGCTACACCTTC. V is TRBV6-1 and J is TRBJ1-2; TRBD1 matches 7 bases. This CDR3 is built from 16 residues. V shed 3 bases, J shed 3 bases, and the junction held 10 bases outside the gene matches. CDR1 is MNHNS, CDR2 SASEGT, per germline.